A single sample is the source of the 20 T cell receptor beta chains below, sequenced in a study of shared clonotypes between healthy human individuals. This table comes from immunoSEQ multiplex PCR, and its TCRdb copy is limited to in-frame clones, with some not included. The table has some 380,000 clones, about 97% seen once. Sample: memory CD8+ T cells sorted from blood. The sample's subset: CD45RO+ cells pooled with CCR7-negative TemRA cells. These receptors came from a man aged 25 to 40 in good health.

This sequence joins TRBV20-1 and TRBJ1-1; D unclear. CDR3 length: 10 amino acids. Trimming took 2 bases from V and 3 from J, leaving 1 base between them. The germline gives CDR1 DFQATT, CDR2 SNEGSKA (reference sequence). CDR3 bases: TGCAGTGCTAGACACACTGAAGCTTTCTTT. Amino acids: CSARHTEAFF.

About this clone: Distinct nucleotide sequences in the sample also encode this CDR3. The chain links TRBV28 to TRBJ2-1; 15 bases agree with TRBD2. CDR1 is MDHEN, CDR2 SYDVKM, per germline. The CDR3 length is 15 residues. The junction had 1 base not matched to a gene; V was cut back by 3 bases and J by 7 bases. As DNA, the CDR3 is TGTGCCAGCAGTTTGGGGACTAGCGGGAGGAATGAGCAGTTCTTC. This sequence encodes CASSLGTSGRNEQFF.

V gene TRBV11-1 combines with J gene TRBJ2-5; unclear D gene. With 5 bases removed from V and 7 bases from J, the gap between germline ends came to 5 bases. Germline CDR1 reads SGHAT; CDR2 reads FQDESV (reference sequence). The CDR3 runs 10 residues. The CDR3 DNA reads as TGTGCCAGCAGCGCAGGGACCCAGTACTTC. Its protein product is CASSAGTQYF. The full variable domain, completed using reference TRBV11-1 and TRBJ2-5, is EAEVAQSPRYKITEKSQAVAFWCDPISGHATLYWYRQILGQGPELLVQFQDESVVDDSQLPKDRFSAERLKGVDSTLKIQPAELGDSAMYLCASSAGTQYFGPGTRLLVL.

J is TRBJ1-2 and V is TRBV28; possible D gene TRBD1, 6 bases. The germline CDR1 and CDR2 sequences are MDHEN and SYDVKM. This CDR3 is 14 amino acids long. V lost 2 bases to trimming and J lost 2 bases, with 9 bases between them. CDR3 sequence (DNA): TGTGCCAGCAGTTTAAGCCAGGGGAACTATGGCTACACCTTC. It codes for CASSLSQGNYGYTF.

This chain connects TRBV5-4 to TRBJ2-5; D may be TRBD1 or TRBD2 (5 bases each). Germline-derived CDR1 and CDR2 are SGHNT and YYREEE (reference sequence). V gave up 0 bases and J gave up 5 bases, with 11 bases separating them. This CDR3 has 14 amino acids. The CDR3 reads CASSLVGKGETQYF. As DNA, the CDR3 is TGTGCCAGCAGCTTGGTCGGGAAGGGGGAGACCCAGTACTTC.

V usage is TRBV2 and J usage is TRBJ2-7; no firm D call. CDR1 is SNHLY and CDR2 is FYNNEI in the germline V gene. This CDR3 region has 13 residues. Trimming cost V 5 bases and J 0 bases, with 8 bases left between them. CDR3 in DNA: TGTGCCAGCAGTCCAGTAGTCTCCTACGAGCAGTACTTC. Encoded protein: CASSPVVSYEQYF.

This chain joins TRBV29-1 and TRBJ1-3, with D possibly matching TRBD1 (5 bases). V was cut by 6 bases and J by 0 bases, with 9 bases left in between. The CDR3 consists of 13 residues. Looked up from germline, CDR1 is SQVTM and CDR2 is ANQGSEA. The CDR3 nucleotides are TGCAGCGTCAGACAGAGCTCTGGAAACACCATATATTTT. Its translation is CSVRQSSGNTIYF.

About this clone itself: Other DNA sequences in the same sample also yield this CDR3. This chain uses TRBV6-1 with TRBJ1-3, with 7 bases matching TRBD1. Per germline, CDR1 MNHNS and CDR2 SASEGT. CDR3 size: 14 residues. The ends lost 6 bases at V and 1 base at J; junction bases unmatched: 3. CDR3 in DNA: TGTGCCAGCAGACCACAGGGGTCTGGAAACACCATATATTTT. Translating gives CASRPQGSGNTIYF.

This clone was detected once. CDR3 sequence reads: CASSLVGGGEETQYF. In nucleotides, the CDR3 is TGTGCCAGCAGCTTGGTCGGAGGGGGAGAAGAGACCCAGTACTTC. This chain uses TRBV5-5 with TRBJ2-5; D may match TRBD1 or TRBD2 (6 bases each). The CDR3 is 15 amino acids. V gave up 0 bases and J gave up 3 bases, with 12 bases separating them. Germline CDR1 reads SGHKS; CDR2 reads YYEKEE (reference sequence).

V gene TRBV7-9 combines with J gene TRBJ1-5; 9 nucleotides align to TRBD1. In germline, CDR1 is SEHNR, CDR2 FQNEAQ (reference sequence). The V and J ends lost 6 bases and 5 bases, in that order; junction bases with no gene match: 5. This CDR3 spans 14 amino acids. CDR3 coding DNA: TGTGCCAGCAGTCTACAGGGGGCGGATCAGCCCCAGCATTTT. This encodes CASSLQGADQPQHF.

The CDR3 is CASRKAQETQYF. The CDR3 region has the DNA TGTGCCAGCAGGAAGGCTCAAGAGACCCAGTACTTC. The rearrangement uses TRBV28 and TRBJ2-5, with D uncertain. The CDR3 loop spans 12 amino acids. Germline V gene sequence: CDR1 MDHEN, CDR2 SYDVKM. Between the trimmed V and J ends, which lost 6 bases and 2 bases, there was a span of 7 bases.

The chain couples TRBV30 to TRBJ1-2; 10 bases fit TRBD1. Trimming cost V 4 bases and J 8 bases; bases outside gene matches: 13. The CDR3 is made up of 15 amino acids. CDR1 is GTSNPN and CDR2 is SVGIG in the germline V gene (reference sequence). Here the CDR3 reads CAWTYRDRGSNGYTF. CDR3 in DNA: TGTGCCTGGACCTACCGGGACAGGGGATCTAACGGCTACACCTTC.

V is TRBV4-1 and J is TRBJ2-2, with no clear D. Trimming stripped 4 bases from V and 3 bases from J, with 6 bases between. This CDR3 region has 13 residues. Germline CDR1 MGHRA, CDR2 YSYEKL. The CDR3 loop is CASSPAHTGELFF. The CDR3 DNA is TGCGCCAGCAGCCCGGCGCACACCGGGGAGCTGTTTTTT.

J is TRBJ2-7 and V is TRBV6-6; D is unclear. This CDR3 is built from 13 residues. Germline V lookup: CDR1 MNHNY, CDR2 SVGAGI (reference sequence). The V end was cut by 2 bases, the J end by 4 bases, with 9 bases between. The CDR3 region is CASSYGRLYEQYF. The CDR3 nucleotides are TGTGCCAGCAGTTACGGGCGGCTATACGAGCAGTACTTC.

The chain couples TRBV7-9 to TRBJ2-1; 12 bases agree with TRBD2. The germline CDR1 and CDR2 sequences are SEHNR and FQNEAQ (reference sequence). J lost 4 bases, V lost 4 bases, and 14 bases had no gene match. This CDR3 is built from 19 residues. CDR3 DNA sequence: TGTGCCAGCAGCTCTCCCCCGCCGACTAGCGGGAGCCCGTACAATGAGCAGTTCTTC. Translating it yields CASSSPPPTSGSPYNEQFF.

CDR3 sequence reads: CASSYSVWNEQFF. The CDR3 nucleotides read TGTGCCAGCAGTTACTCGGTCTGGAATGAGCAGTTCTTC. The chain employs TRBV6-5 and TRBJ2-1; D ambiguous. The CDR3 extends over 13 amino acids. The V gene lost 0 bases and the J gene lost 7 bases, with 7 bases spanning the gap. CDR1 and CDR2 from the germline V gene are MNHEY and SVGAGI.

This clone came up a few times. J is TRBJ1-5 and V is TRBV18; no reliable D call. CDR3 length: 13 amino acids. The V and J ends lost 4 bases and 2 bases respectively, with 6 bases between them. The germline CDR1 and CDR2 sequences are KGHSH and LQKENI. The CDR3 loop reads CASSRGGNQPQHF. CDR3 in DNA: TGTGCCAGCTCACGTGGGGGCAATCAGCCCCAGCATTTT.

The V gene is TRBV30, the J gene TRBJ2-7; 12 nucleotides agree with TRBD2. The CDR3 runs to 18 residues. After removal of 0 bases from V and 3 bases from J, the junction contained 12 bases not matched to a gene. Germline V CDR1 and CDR2: GTSNPN, SVGIG (reference sequence). The CDR3 DNA reads as TGTGCCTGGAGTGTACCGAAGACTAGCGGGAGCCACTACTACGAGCAGTACTTC. Translating gives CAWSVPKTSGSHYYEQYF.

The rearrangement links TRBV29-1 to TRBJ2-3; TRBD2 agrees at 7 bases. CDR1 and CDR2 from the germline V gene are SQVTM and ANQGSEA. This CDR3 contains 13 residues. CDR3: CSFRREWADTQYF. The CDR3 DNA is TGCTCCTTCCGGCGGGAGTGGGCAGATACGCAGTATTTT.

J is TRBJ1-2 and V is TRBV30, with a weak D call TRBD1 (6 bases). The CDR3 is 14 residues long. V lost 0 bases, J lost 5 bases, and 13 bases lay in between. CDR1 is GTSNPN, CDR2 SVGIG, per germline (reference sequence). CDR3 DNA sequence: TGTGCCTGGAGTGTATCGGCAGGGGTGTATGGCTACACCTTC. This sequence encodes CAWSVSAGVYGYTF.